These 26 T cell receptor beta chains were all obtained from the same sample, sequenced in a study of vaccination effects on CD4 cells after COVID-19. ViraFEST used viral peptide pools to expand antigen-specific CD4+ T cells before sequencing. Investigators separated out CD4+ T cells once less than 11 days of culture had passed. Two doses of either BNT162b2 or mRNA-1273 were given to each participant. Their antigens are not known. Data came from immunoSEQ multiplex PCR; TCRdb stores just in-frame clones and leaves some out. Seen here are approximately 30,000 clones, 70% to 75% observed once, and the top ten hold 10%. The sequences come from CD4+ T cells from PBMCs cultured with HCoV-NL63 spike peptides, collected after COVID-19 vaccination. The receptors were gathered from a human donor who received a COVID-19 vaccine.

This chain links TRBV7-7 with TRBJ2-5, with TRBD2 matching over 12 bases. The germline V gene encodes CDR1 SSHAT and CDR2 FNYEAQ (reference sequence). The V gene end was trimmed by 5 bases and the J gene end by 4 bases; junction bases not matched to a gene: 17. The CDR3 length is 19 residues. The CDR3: CASSPTLAGGTGVGETQYF. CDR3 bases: TGTGCCAGCAGCCCCACCCTAGCGGGGGGGACGGGGGTTGGAGAGACCCAGTACTTC.

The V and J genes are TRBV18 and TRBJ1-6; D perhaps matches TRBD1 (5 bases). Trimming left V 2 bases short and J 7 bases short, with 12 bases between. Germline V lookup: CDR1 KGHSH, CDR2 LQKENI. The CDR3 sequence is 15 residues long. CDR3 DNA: TGTGCCAGCTCACCAGGGCAGGGACCGAATTCACCCCTCCACTTT. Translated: CASSPGQGPNSPLHF. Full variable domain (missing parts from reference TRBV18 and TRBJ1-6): NAGVMQNPRHLVRRRGQEARLRCSPMKGHSHVYWYRQLPEEGLKFMVYLQKENIIDESGMPKERFSAEFPKEGPSILRIQQVVRGDSAAYFCASSPGQGPNSPLHFGNGTRLTVT.

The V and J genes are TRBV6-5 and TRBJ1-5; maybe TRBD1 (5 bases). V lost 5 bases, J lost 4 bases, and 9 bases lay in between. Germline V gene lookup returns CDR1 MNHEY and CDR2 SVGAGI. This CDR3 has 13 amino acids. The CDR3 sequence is CASSLDRNQPQHF. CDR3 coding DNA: TGTGCCAGCAGTCTCGACAGAAATCAGCCCCAGCATTTT.

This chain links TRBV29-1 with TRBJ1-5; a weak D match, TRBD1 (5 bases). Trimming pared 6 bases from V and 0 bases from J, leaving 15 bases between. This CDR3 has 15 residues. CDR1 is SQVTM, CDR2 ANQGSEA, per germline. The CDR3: CSVRDGTNSNQPQHF. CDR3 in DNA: TGCAGCGTCCGGGACGGCACAAATAGCAATCAGCCCCAGCATTTT.

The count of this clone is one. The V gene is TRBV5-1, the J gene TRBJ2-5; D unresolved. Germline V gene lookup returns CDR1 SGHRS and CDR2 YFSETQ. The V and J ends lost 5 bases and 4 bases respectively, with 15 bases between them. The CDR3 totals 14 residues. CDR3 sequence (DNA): TGCGCCAGCAGTACCTCGGCAGGCGTAGAGACCCAGTACTTC. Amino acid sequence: CASSTSAGVETQYF.

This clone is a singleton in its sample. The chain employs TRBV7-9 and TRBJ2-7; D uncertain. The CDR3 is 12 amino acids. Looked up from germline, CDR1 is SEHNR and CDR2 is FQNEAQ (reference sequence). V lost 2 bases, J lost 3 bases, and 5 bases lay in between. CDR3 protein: CASSLWDYEQYF. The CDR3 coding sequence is TGTGCCAGCAGCTTATGGGACTACGAGCAGTACTTC.

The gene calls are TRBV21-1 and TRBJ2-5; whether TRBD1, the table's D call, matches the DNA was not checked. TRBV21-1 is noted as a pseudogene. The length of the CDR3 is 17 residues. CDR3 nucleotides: TGTGCCAGCAGCAAAGGTCCCGACAGGGATAGGGATGAGACCCAGTACTTC. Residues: CASSKGPDRDRDETQYF.

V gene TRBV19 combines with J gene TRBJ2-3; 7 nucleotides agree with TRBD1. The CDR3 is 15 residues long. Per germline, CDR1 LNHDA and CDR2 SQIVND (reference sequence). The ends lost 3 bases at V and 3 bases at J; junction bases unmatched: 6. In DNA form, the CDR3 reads TGTGCCAGTAGTATTATCGACAGGGTAACAGATACGCAGTATTTT. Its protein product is CASSIIDRVTDTQYF.

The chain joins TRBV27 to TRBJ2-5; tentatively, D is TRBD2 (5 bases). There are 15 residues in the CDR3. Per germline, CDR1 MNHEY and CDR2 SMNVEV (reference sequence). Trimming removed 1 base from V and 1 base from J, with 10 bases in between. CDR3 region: CASSLFLAGQETQYF. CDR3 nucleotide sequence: TGTGCCAGCAGTTTATTTCTAGCCGGCCAAGAGACCCAGTACTTC.

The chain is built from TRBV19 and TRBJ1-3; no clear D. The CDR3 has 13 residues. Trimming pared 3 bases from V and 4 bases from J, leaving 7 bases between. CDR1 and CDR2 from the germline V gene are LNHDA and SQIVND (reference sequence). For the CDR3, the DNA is TGTGCCAGTAGTATGGCCAGGGGAAACACCATATATTTT. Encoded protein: CASSMARGNTIYF.

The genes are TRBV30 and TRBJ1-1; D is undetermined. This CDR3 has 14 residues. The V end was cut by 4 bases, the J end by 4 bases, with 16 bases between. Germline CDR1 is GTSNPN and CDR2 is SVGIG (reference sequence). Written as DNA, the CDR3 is TGTGCCTGGAATTCTAAGGGCAGCGGCACTGAAGCTTTCTTT. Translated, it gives CAWNSKGSGTEAFF.

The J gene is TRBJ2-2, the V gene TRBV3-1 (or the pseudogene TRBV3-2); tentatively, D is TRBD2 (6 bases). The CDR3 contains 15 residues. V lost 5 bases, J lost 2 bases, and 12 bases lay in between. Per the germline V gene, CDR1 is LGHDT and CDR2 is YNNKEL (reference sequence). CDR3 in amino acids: CASSWAGPNTGELFF. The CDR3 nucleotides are TGTGCCAGCAGCTGGGCGGGGCCCAACACCGGGGAGCTGTTTTTT.

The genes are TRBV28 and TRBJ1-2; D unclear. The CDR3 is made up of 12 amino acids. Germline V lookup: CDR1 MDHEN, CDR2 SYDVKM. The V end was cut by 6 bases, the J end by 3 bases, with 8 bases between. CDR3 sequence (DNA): TGTGCCAGCAGCGTTGGGCACTATGGCTACACCTTC. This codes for CASSVGHYGYTF.

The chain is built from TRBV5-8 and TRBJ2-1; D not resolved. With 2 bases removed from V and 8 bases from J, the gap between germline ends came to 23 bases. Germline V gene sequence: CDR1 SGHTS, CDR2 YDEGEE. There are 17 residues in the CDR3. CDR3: CASSLLSHWSVTYEQFF. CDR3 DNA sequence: TGTGCCAGCAGCTTATTATCCCACTGGTCAGTTACCTATGAGCAGTTCTTC.

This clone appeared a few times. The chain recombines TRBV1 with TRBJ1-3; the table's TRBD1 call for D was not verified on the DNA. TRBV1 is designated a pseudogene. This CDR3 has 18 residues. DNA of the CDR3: TGCACCAGCAGCCACTCCCCCGGCGGGACAGGGAGCATAAACACCATATATTTT. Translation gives CTSSHSPGGTGSINTIYF.

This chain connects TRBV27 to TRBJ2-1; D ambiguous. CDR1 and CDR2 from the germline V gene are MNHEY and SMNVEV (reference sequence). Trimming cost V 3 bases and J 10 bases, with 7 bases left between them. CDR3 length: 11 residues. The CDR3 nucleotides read TGTGCCAGCAGTTTGGTAGGAGAGCAGTTCTTC. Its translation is CASSLVGEQFF.

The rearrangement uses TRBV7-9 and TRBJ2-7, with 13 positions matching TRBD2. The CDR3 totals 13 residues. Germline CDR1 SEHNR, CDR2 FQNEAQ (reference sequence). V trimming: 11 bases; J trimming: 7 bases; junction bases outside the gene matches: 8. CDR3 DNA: TGTGCCGGTGGACTAGCGGGAGTACGTGAGCAGTACTTC. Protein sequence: CAGGLAGVREQYF.

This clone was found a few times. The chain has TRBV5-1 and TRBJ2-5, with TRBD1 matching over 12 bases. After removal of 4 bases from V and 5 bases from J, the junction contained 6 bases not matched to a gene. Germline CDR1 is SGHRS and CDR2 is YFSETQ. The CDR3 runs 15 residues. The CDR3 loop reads CASSGGQGAGETQYF. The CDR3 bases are TGCGCCAGCAGCGGGGGACAGGGGGCTGGGGAGACCCAGTACTTC.

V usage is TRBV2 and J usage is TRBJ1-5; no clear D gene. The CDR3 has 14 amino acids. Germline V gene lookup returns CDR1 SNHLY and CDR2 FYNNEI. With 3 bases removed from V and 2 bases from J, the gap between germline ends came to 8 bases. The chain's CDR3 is CASSEGRGNQPQHF. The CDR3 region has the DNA TGTGCCAGCAGTGAGGGTAGGGGCAATCAGCCCCAGCATTTT.

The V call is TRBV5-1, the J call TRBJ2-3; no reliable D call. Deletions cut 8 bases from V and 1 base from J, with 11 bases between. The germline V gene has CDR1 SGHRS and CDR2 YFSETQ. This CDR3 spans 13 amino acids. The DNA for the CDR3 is TGCGCCAGTTCGGCGGCAGGCACAGATACGCAGTATTTT. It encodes CASSAAGTDTQYF.

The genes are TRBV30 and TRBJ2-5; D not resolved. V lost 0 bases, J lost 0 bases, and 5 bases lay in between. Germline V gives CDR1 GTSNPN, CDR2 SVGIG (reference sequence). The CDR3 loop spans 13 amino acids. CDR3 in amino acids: CAWSVGYQETQYF. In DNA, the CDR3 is TGTGCCTGGAGTGTCGGGTACCAAGAGACCCAGTACTTC.

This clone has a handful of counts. Written as DNA, the CDR3 is TGCGCCAGCAGCTTTGGGGGAACGAACACCGGGGAGCTGTTTTTT. Protein sequence: CASSFGGTNTGELFF. The J gene is TRBJ2-2, the V gene TRBV5-1; perhaps D is TRBD1 or TRBD2 (5 bases each). The CDR3 spans 15 residues. The germline V gene encodes CDR1 SGHRS and CDR2 YFSETQ. V was shortened by 2 bases and J by 0 bases, with 8 bases between the two germline ends.

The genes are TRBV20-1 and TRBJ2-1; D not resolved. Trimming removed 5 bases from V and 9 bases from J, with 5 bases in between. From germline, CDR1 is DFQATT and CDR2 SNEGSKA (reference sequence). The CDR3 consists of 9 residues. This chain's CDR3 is CSAGREQFF. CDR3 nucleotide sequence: TGCAGTGCTGGGCGTGAGCAGTTCTTC.

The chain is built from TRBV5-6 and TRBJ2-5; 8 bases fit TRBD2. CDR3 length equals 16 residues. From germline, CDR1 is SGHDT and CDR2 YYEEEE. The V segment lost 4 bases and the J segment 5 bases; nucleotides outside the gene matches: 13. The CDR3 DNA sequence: TGTGCCAGCAGCCCACCGGGACTAGGGGTTAGGGAGACCCAGTACTTC. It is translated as CASSPPGLGVRETQYF.

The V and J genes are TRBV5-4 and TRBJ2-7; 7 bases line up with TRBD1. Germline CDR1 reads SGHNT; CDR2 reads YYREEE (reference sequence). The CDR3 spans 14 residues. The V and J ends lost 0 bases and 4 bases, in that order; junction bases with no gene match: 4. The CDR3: CASSLATGLYEQYF. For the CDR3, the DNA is TGTGCCAGCAGCTTGGCGACAGGGCTATACGAGCAGTACTTC. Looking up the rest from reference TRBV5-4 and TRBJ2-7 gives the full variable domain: ETGVTQSPTHLIKTRGQQVTLRCSSQSGHNTVSWYQQALGQGPQFIFQYYREEENGRGNFPPRFSGLQFPNYSSELNVNALELDDSALYLCASSLATGLYEQYFGPGTRLTVT.

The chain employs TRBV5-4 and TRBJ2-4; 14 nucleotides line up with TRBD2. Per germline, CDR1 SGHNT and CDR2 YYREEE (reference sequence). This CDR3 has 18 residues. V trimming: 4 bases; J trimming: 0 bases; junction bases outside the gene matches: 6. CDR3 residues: CASSPGLAGGVAKNIQYF. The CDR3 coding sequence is TGTGCCAGCAGCCCTGGACTAGCGGGGGGAGTAGCCAAAAACATTCAGTACTTC.